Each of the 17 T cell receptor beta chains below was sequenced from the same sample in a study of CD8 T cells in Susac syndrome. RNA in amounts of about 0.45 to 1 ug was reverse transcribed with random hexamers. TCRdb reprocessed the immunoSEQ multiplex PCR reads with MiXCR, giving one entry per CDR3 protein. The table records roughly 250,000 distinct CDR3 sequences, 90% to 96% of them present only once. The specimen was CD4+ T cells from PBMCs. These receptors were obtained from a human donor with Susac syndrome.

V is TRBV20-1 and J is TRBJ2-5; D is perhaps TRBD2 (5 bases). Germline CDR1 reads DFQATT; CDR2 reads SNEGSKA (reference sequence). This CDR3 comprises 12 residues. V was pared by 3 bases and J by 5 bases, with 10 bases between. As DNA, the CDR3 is TGCAGTGCTAGGGGAGAATATGAGACCCAGTACTTC. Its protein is CSARGEYETQYF.

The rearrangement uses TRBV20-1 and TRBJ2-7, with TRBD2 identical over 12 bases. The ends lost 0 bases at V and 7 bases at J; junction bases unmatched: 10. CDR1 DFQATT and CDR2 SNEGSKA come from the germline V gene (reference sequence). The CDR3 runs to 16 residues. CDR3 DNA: TGCAGTGCTAGAGATGGGAGACTAGCGGGAGCGGGGGAGCAGTACTTC. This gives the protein CSARDGRLAGAGEQYF.

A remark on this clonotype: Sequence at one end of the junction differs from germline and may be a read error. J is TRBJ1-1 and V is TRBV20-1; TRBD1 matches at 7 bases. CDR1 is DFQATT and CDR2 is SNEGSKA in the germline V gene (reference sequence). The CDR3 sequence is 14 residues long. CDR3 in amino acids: CSARAGQPNTEAFF. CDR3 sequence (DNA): TGCAGTGCCAGAGCGGGACAGCCGAACACTGAAGCTTTCTTT.

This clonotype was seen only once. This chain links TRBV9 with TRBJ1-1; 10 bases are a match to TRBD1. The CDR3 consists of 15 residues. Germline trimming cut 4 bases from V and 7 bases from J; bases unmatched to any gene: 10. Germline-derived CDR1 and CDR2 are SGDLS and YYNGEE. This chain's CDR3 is CASSRTADRGHEAFF. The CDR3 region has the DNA TGTGCCAGCAGCCGAACCGCCGACAGGGGGCATGAAGCTTTCTTT.

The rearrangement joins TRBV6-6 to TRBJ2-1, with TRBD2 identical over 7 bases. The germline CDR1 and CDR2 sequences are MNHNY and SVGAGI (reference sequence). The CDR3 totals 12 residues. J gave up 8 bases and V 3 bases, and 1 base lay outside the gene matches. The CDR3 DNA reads TGTGCCAGCAGTTATCGGGGGGATGAGCAGTTCTTC. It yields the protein CASSYRGDEQFF.

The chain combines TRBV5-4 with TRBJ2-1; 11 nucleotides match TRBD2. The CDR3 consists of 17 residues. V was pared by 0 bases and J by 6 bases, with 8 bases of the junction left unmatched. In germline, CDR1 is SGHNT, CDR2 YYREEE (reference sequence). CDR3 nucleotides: TGTGCCAGCAGCTTGGGCCTTAGCGGGAGGGCCACCAATGAGCAGTTCTTC. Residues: CASSLGLSGRATNEQFF. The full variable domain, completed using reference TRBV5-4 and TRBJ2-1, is ETGVTQSPTHLIKTRGQQVTLRCSSQSGHNTVSWYQQALGQGPQFIFQYYREEENGRGNFPPRFSGLQFPNYSSELNVNALELDDSALYLCASSLGLSGRATNEQFFGPGTRLTVL.

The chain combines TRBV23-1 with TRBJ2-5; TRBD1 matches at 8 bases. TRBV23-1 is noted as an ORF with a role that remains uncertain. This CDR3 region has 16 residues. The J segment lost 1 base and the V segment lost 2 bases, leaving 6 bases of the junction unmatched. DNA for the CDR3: TGCGCCAGCAGTCAACCACGACAGGGGCCCCAAGAGACCCAGTACTTC. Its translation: CASSQPRQGPQETQYF.

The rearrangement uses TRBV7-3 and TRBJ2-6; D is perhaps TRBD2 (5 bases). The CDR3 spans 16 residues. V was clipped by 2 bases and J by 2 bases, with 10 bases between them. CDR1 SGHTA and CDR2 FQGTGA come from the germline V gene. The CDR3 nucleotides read TGTGCCAGCAGCTTACCGTCCGGGGCTGGGGCCAACGTCCTGACTTTC. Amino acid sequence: CASSLPSGAGANVLTF.

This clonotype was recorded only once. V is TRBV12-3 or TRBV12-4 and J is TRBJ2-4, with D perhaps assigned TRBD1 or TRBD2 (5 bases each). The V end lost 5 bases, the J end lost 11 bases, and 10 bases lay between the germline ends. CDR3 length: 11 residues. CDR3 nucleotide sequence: TGTGCCAGCAGTATCCTGGGGGTTCAGTACTTC. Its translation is CASSILGVQYF.

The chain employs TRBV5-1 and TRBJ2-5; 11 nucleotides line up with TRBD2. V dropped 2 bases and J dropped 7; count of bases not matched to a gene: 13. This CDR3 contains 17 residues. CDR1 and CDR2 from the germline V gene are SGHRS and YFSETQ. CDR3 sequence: CASSLGGTSGFFGTQYF. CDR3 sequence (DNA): TGCGCCAGCAGCTTAGGCGGGACTAGCGGATTCTTCGGGACCCAGTACTTC.

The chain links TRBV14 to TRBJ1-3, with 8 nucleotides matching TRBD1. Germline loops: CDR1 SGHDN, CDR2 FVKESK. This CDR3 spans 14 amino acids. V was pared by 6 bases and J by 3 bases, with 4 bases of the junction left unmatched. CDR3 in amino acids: CASRRQGNGNTIYF. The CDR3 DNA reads TGTGCCAGCAGACGACAGGGGAATGGAAACACCATATATTTT.

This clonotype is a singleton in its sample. The CDR3 DNA sequence: TGCGCCAGCAGCGCCATGGGACTAGCGGGAAGCCAGCGCTACGAGCAGTACTTC. It specifies CASSAMGLAGSQRYEQYF. This chain uses TRBV5-1 with TRBJ2-7; TRBD2 matches at 13 bases. Germline CDR1 and CDR2: SGHRS and YFSETQ. CDR3 length: 18 amino acids. Germline trimming cut 4 bases from V and 3 bases from J; bases unmatched to any gene: 13.

Here the CDR3 reads CSARDLDGANVLTF. The CDR3 DNA follows: TGCAGTGCTAGAGATCTCGACGGGGCCAACGTCCTGACTTTC. The chain recombines TRBV20-1 with TRBJ2-6; D is ambiguous. The CDR3 runs to 14 residues. Germline-derived CDR1 and CDR2 are DFQATT and SNEGSKA (reference sequence). V shed 0 bases and J shed 4 bases, with 7 bases lying between them.

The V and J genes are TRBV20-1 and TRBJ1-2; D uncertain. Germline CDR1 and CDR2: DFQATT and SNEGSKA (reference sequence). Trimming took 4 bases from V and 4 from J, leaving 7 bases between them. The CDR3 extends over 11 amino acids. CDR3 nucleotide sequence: TGCAGTGCTAAACACCGCTATGGCTACACCTTC. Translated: CSAKHRYGYTF.

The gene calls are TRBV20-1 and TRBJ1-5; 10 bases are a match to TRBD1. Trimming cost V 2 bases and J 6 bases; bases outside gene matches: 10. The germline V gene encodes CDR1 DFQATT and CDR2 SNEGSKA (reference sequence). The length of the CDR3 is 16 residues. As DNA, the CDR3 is TGCAGTGCTAGACCCCCGACAGGGGGCGTGAGTCAGCCCCAGCATTTT. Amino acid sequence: CSARPPTGGVSQPQHF.

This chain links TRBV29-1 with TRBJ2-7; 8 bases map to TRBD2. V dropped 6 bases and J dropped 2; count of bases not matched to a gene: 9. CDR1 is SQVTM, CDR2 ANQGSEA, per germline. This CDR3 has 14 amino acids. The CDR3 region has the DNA TGCAGCGTCCGCGGGGCTAGCGGGCCCTACGAGCAGTACTTC. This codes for CSVRGASGPYEQYF.

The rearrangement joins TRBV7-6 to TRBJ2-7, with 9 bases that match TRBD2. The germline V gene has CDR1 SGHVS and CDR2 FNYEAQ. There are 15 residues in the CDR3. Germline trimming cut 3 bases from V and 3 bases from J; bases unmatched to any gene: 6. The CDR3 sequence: CASSLRAAGGYEQYF. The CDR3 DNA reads TGTGCCAGCAGCTTGAGGGCAGCGGGAGGCTACGAGCAGTACTTC.